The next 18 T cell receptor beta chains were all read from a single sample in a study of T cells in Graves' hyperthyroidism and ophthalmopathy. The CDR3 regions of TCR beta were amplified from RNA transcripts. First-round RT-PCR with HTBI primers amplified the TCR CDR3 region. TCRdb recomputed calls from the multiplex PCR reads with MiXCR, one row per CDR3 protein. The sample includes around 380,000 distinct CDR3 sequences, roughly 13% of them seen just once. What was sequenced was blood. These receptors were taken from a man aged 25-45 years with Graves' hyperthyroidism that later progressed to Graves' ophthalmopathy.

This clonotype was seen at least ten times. CDR3 in amino acids: CASRLAGHTDTQYF. For the CDR3, the DNA is TGTGCCAGCAGGCTAGCGGGCCACACAGATACGCAGTATTTT. J is TRBJ2-3 and V is TRBV28; 8 positions match TRBD2. Germline CDR1 is MDHEN and CDR2 is SYDVKM. The CDR3 totals 14 residues. With 6 bases clipped from V and 2 bases from J, the junction kept 4 bases outside the gene matches.

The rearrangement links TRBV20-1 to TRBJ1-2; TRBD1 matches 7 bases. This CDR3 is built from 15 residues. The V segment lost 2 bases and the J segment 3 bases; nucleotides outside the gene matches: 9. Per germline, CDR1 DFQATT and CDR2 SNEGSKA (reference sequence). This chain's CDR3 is CSARSPGGFDYGYTF. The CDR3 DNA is TGCAGTGCTAGAAGCCCAGGGGGATTTGACTATGGCTACACCTTC.

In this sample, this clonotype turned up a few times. The CDR3 is CASSSGQGEAGNTIYF. Written as DNA, the CDR3 is TGCGCCAGCAGCTCCGGACAGGGAGAGGCTGGAAACACCATATATTTT. This chain connects TRBV5-1 to TRBJ1-3; 8 positions agree with TRBD1. CDR1 is SGHRS, CDR2 YFSETQ, per germline. J was trimmed by 2 bases and V by 3 bases; bases with no gene match: 7. This CDR3 comprises 16 residues.

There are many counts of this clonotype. The CDR3 here is CANTREGGYTF. CDR3 in DNA: TGTGCCAACACCCGGGAGGGGGGCTACACCTTC. The chain employs TRBV12-3 or TRBV12-4 and TRBJ1-2; D perhaps matches TRBD1 (5 bases). CDR3 size: 11 residues. V lost 10 bases and J lost 8, with 14 bases in between.

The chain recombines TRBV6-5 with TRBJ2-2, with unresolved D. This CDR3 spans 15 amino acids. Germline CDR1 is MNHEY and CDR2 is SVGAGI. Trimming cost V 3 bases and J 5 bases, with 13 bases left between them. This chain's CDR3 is CASSYSLESTGELFF. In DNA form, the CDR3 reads TGTGCCAGCAGTTATAGTTTAGAGTCGACCGGGGAGCTGTTTTTT.

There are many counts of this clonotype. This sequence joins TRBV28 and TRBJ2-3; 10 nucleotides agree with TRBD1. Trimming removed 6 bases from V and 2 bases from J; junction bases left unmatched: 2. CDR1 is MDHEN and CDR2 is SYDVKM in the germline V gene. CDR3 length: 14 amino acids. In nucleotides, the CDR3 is TGTGCCAGCAGGACAGGGGGCATCACAGATACGCAGTATTTT. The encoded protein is CASRTGGITDTQYF.

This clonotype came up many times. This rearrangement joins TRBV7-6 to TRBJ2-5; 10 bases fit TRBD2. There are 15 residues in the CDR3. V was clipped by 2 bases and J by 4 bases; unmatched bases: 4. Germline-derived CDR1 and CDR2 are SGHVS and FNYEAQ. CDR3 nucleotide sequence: TGTGCCAGCAGCTTAACAACTAGCGGGGCAGAGACCCAGTACTTC. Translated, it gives CASSLTTSGAETQYF.

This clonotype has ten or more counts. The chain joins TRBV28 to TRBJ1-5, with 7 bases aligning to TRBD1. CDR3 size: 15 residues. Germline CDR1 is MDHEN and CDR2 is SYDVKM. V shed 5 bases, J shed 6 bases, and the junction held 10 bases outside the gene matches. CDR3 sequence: CASSLPGQAGQPQHF. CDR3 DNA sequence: TGTGCCAGCAGTCTACCCGGACAGGCGGGTCAGCCCCAGCATTTT.

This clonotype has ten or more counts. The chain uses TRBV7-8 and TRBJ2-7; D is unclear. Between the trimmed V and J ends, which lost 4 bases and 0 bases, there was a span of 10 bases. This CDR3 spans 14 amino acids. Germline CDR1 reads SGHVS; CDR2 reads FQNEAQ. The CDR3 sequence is CASSSWARSYEQYF. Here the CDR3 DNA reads TGTGCCAGCAGCTCATGGGCCCGCTCCTACGAGCAGTACTTC.

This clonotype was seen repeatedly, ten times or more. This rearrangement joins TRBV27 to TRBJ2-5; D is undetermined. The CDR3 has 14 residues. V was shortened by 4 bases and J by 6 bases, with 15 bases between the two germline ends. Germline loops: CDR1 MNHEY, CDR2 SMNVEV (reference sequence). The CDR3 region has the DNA TGTGCCAGCAGTTCGTTGACCACCGGACAGACCCAGTACTTC. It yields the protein CASSSLTTGQTQYF.

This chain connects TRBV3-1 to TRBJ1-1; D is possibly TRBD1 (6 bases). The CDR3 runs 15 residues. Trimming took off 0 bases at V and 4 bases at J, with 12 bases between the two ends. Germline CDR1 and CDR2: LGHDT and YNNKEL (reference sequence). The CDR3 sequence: CASSQDRTGPTEAFF. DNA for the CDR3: TGTGCCAGCAGCCAAGATCGTACAGGGCCCACTGAAGCTTTCTTT.

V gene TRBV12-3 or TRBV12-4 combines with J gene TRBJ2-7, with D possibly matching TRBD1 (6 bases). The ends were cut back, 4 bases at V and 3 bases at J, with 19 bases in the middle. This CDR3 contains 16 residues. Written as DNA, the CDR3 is TGTGCCAGCAGTTACTATACCTATCAGGGGTACTACGAGCAGTACTTC. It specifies CASSYYTYQGYYEQYF.

CDR3 sequence reads: CATSRARQIQETQYF. The CDR3 DNA is TGTGCCACCAGCAGAGCGAGACAGATTCAAGAGACCCAGTACTTC. This chain links TRBV15 with TRBJ2-5, with D perhaps matching TRBD1 (5 bases). V dropped 1 base and J dropped 2 bases, with 11 bases sitting between them. Germline CDR1 LNHNV, CDR2 YYDKDF (reference sequence). This CDR3 region has 15 residues.

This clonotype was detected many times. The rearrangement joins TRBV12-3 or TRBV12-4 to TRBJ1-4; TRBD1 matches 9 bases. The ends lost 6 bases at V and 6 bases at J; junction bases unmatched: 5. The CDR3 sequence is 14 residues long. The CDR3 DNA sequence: TGTGCCAGCAGGTACAGGGGGCGCCATGAAAAACTGTTTTTT. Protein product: CASRYRGRHEKLFF.

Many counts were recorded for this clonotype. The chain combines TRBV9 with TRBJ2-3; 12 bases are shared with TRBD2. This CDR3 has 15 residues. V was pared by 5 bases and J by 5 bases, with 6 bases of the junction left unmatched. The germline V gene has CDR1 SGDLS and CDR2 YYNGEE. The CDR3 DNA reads TGTGCCAGCAGTCTAGCGGGGGGGGCAGGAGATACGCAGTATTTT. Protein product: CASSLAGGAGDTQYF.

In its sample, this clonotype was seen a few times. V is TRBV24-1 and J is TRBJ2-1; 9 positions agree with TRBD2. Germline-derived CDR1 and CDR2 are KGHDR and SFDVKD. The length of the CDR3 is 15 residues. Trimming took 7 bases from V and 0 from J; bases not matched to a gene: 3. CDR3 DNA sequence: TGTGCCACCAGCGATAGCGGGAGCTCCTACAATGAGCAGTTCTTC. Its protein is CATSDSGSSYNEQFF.

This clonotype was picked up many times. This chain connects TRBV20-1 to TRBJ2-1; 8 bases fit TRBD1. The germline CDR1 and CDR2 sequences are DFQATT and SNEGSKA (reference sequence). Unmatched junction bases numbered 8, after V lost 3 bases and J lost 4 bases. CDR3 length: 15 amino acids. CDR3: CSARDRVGLYNEQFF. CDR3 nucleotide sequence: TGCAGTGCTAGGGACAGGGTGGGTTTATACAATGAGCAGTTCTTC.

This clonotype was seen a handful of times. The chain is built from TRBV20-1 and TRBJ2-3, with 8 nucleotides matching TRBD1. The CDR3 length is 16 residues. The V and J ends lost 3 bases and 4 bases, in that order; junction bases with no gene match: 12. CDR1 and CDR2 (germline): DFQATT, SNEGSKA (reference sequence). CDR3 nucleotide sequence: TGCAGTGCTAGCCCTGAAGGACAGGGAGGCCCAGATACGCAGTATTTT. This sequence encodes CSASPEGQGGPDTQYF.